A single sample is the source of the 6 T cell receptor beta chains below, sequenced in a study of CD8+ T cells in alopecia areata. Isolated RNA was reverse transcribed into cDNA used as the sequencing template. Sequenced by immunoSEQ multiplex PCR; TCRdb stores in-frame clones only, minus some. The table shows 110,000 or so clones, with 50% to 75% occurring only once. Treatment here: oral pan-JAK inhibitor, 5-10 mg twice daily. Sequenced here: CD8+ T cells sorted from blood, sampled at week 4, from a patient treated with tofacitinib. All receptors come from a human donor with alopecia areata.

V and J are TRBV7-9 and TRBJ2-5; D gene uncertain. Per germline, CDR1 SEHNR and CDR2 FQNEAQ (reference sequence). The CDR3 extends over 12 amino acids. The V end lost 4 bases, the J end lost 5 bases, and 8 bases lay between the germline ends. The CDR3 sequence: CASSSSGETQYF. The CDR3 region has the DNA TGTGCCAGCAGCTCGAGTGGGGAGACCCAGTACTTC.

The V gene is TRBV6-5, the J gene TRBJ2-1, with unresolved D. With 6 bases removed from V and 4 bases from J, the gap between germline ends came to 4 bases. This CDR3 spans 11 amino acids. Looked up from germline, CDR1 is MNHEY and CDR2 is SVGAGI. The chain's CDR3 is CASRRYNEQFF. CDR3 nucleotides: TGTGCCAGCAGGAGATACAATGAGCAGTTCTTC.

This clone has only one observation. The V call is TRBV7-9, the J call TRBJ1-2; TRBD1 agrees at 10 bases. With V trimmed by 5 bases and J by 5 bases, 8 bases remained unmatched. The CDR3 has 15 residues. CDR1 and CDR2 from the germline V gene are SEHNR and FQNEAQ (reference sequence). CDR3 sequence reads: CASSHQDRGGYGYTF. CDR3 DNA sequence: TGTGCCAGCAGCCACCAGGACAGGGGGGGATATGGCTACACCTTC. Full variable domain (outside the CDR3, taken from reference TRBV7-9 and TRBJ1-2): DTGVSQNPRHKITKRGQNVTFRCDPISEHNRLYWYRQTLGQGPEFLTYFQNEAQLEKSRLLSDRFSAERPKGSFSTLEIQRTEQGDSAMYLCASSHQDRGGYGYTFGSGTRLTVV.

This chain uses TRBV13 with TRBJ1-1; perhaps TRBD1 as D (5 bases). The V gene's germline CDR1 is PRHDT and CDR2 FYEKMQ (reference sequence). V lost 3 bases and J 7 bases, leaving 12 bases between the germline ends. CDR3 length: 13 amino acids. The CDR3: CASSLRGGYEAFF. Written as DNA, the CDR3 is TGTGCCAGCAGCTTGCGTGGGGGGTATGAAGCTTTCTTT. The full variable domain, with the rest looked up from reference TRBV13 and TRBJ1-1, is AAGVIQSPRHLIKEKRETATLKCYPIPRHDTVYWYQQGPGQDPQFLISFYEKMQSDKGSIPDRFSAQQFSDYHSELNMSSLELGDSALYFCASSLRGGYEAFFGQGTRLTVV.

This chain's CDR3 is CASRAAGTGFIYEQYF. Here the CDR3 DNA reads TGTGCCAGCAGGGCGGCCGGGACAGGGTTTATCTACGAGCAGTACTTC. V gene TRBV2 combines with J gene TRBJ2-7, with 9 bases lining up with TRBD1. The length of the CDR3 is 16 residues. Germline loops: CDR1 SNHLY, CDR2 FYNNEI. J gave up 3 bases and V 6 bases, and 12 bases lay outside the gene matches.

This clone was detected only a few times. This sequence joins TRBV23-1 and TRBJ1-1; tentatively, D is TRBD1 (6 bases). TRBV23-1 is noted as an ORF with a role that remains uncertain. V dropped 8 bases and J dropped 0 bases, with 22 bases sitting between them. The CDR3 is made up of 17 amino acids. CDR3 bases: TGCGCCAGCTACCCCCCAGGGGTAAGGGGAGTGAACACTGAAGCTTTCTTT. Protein sequence: CASYPPGVRGVNTEAFF.